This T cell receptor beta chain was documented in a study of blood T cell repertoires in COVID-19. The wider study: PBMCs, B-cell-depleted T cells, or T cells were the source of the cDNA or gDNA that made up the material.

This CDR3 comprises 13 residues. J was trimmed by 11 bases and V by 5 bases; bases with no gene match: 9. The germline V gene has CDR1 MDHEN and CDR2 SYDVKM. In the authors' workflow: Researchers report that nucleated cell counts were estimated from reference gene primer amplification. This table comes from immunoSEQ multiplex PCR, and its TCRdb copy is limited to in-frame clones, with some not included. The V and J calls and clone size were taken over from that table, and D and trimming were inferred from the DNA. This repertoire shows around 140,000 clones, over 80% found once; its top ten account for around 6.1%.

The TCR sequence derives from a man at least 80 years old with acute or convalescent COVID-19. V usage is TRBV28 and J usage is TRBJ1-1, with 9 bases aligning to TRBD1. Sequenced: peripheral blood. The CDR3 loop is CASSPGTGLGAFF. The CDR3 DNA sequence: TGTGCCAGCAGTCCAGGGACAGGGCTCGGGGCTTTCTTT.